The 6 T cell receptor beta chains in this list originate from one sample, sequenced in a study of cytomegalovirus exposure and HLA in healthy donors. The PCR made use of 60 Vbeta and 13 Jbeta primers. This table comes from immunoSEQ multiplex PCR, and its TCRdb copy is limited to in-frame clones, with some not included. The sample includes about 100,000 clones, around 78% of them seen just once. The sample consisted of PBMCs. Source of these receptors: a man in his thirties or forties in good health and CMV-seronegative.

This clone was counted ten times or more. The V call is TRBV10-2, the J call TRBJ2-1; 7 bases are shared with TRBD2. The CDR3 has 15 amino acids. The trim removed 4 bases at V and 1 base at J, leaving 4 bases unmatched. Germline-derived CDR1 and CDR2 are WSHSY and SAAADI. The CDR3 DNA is TGCGCCAGCAGTGGAGGGACTATTTCCTACAATGAGCAGTTCTTC. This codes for CASSGGTISYNEQFF.

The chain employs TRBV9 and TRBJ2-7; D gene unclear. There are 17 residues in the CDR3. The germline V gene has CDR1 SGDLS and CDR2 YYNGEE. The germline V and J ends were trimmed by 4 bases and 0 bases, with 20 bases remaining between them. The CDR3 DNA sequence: TGTGCCAGCAGCAACGCCCCCGGTGGGCCCGGCTCCTACGAGCAGTACTTC. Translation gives CASSNAPGGPGSYEQYF.

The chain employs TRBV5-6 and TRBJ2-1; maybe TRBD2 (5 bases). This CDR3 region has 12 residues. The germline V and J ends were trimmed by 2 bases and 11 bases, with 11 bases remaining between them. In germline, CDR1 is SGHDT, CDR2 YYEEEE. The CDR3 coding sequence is TGTGCCAGCAGCTTCGGGGTGACCAAGCAGTTCTTC. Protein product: CASSFGVTKQFF.

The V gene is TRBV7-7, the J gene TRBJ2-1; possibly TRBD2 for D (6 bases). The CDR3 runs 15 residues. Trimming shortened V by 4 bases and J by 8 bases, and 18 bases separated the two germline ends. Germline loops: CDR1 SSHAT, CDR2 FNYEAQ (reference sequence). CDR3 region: CASSSGNGGFDEQFF. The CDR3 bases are TGTGCCAGCAGCTCTGGGAATGGGGGGTTCGATGAGCAGTTCTTC.

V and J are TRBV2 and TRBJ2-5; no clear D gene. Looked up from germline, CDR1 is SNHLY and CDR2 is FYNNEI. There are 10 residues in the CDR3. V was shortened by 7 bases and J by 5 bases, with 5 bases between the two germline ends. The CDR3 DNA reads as TGTGCCAGCATGAGGGAGACCCAGTACTTC. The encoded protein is CASMRETQYF. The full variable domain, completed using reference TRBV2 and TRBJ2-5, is EPEVTQTPSHQVTQMGQEVILRCVPISNHLYFYWYRQILGQKVEFLVSFYNNEISEKSEIFDDQFSVERPDGSNFTLKIRSTKLEDSAMYFCASMRETQYFGPGTRLLVL.

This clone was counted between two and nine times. CDR3 coding DNA: TGTGCCAGCAGTGAAGTTCCAGGAATTTACGCCTACGAGCAGTACTTC. This translates into CASSEVPGIYAYEQYF. The rearrangement uses TRBV2 and TRBJ2-7; no firm D call. CDR3 size: 16 residues. Germline V gives CDR1 SNHLY, CDR2 FYNNEI. The V and J ends lost 1 base and 2 bases respectively, with 15 bases between them. The full variable domain, its missing parts supplied by reference TRBV2 and TRBJ2-7, is EPEVTQTPSHQVTQMGQEVILRCVPISNHLYFYWYRQILGQKVEFLVSFYNNEISEKSEIFDDQFSVERPDGSNFTLKIRSTKLEDSAMYFCASSEVPGIYAYEQYFGPGTRLTVT.